This T cell receptor (beta chain) was documented in a study of identical twins' blood T cells. At the level of the study: About 6 alpha and roughly six beta libraries together yielded 50 million to 65 million reads.

This clonotype has more than one count but fewer than ten. The CDR3 has 15 residues. Germline CDR1 reads DFQATT; CDR2 reads SNEGSKA (reference sequence). V shed 5 bases and J 5 bases; nucleotides not matched to a gene: 11. Donors were six healthy women in three monozygous twin pairs. TCRdb fed the 5' RACE reads into MiXCR, producing one record per CDR3 protein. The data hold 350,000 to 400,000 distinct CDR3 sequences, with about 28% observed a single time. The chain recombines TRBV20-1 with TRBJ2-7; TRBD2 aligns across 11 bases. The source material was PBMCs. The sequence was collected from a woman aged 18 to 50 in good health. CDR3 sequence reads: CSAPGSSGRVNEQYF. DNA for the CDR3: TGCAGTGCTCCCGGTAGTAGCGGGAGGGTGAACGAGCAGTACTTC.